This T cell receptor (beta chain) was identified during a study of OX40 agonist ivuxolimab in advanced cancers. As for the study in general: Patients in dose escalation had liver, melanoma, kidney or head and neck cancers.

The CDR3 covers 16 residues. Looked up from germline, CDR1 is MNHEY and CDR2 is SMNVEV (reference sequence). After removal of 6 bases from V and 0 bases from J, the junction contained 6 bases not matched to a gene. People who had autoimmune disease history or systemic immunosuppression were excluded. Clones were read by immunoSEQ multiplex PCR, and TCRdb kept only the in-frame ones, dropping some. The sample lists about 130,000 clones, 85% to 95% seen once, with 0.8% to 1% in the top ten. Study-wide findings and caveats: Circulating CD4+ and CD8+ T cells showed clonal expansion by week 6 at 0.1 to 3.0 mg/kg.

Comment on this clone: The antigen is unknown.

Here the sequenced sample was CD4+ or CD8+ T cells sorted from blood, taken in a trial of the OX40 agonist ivuxolimab. V gene TRBV27 combines with J gene TRBJ2-4; 9 bases line up with TRBD1. This TCR was sampled from an adult with an advanced solid tumor such as melanoma, head and neck, liver or kidney cancer. CDR3 amino acids: CASSPGQGIAKNIQYF. CDR3 sequence (DNA): TGTGCCAGCAGCCCCGGACAGGGGATAGCCAAAAACATTCAGTACTTC.